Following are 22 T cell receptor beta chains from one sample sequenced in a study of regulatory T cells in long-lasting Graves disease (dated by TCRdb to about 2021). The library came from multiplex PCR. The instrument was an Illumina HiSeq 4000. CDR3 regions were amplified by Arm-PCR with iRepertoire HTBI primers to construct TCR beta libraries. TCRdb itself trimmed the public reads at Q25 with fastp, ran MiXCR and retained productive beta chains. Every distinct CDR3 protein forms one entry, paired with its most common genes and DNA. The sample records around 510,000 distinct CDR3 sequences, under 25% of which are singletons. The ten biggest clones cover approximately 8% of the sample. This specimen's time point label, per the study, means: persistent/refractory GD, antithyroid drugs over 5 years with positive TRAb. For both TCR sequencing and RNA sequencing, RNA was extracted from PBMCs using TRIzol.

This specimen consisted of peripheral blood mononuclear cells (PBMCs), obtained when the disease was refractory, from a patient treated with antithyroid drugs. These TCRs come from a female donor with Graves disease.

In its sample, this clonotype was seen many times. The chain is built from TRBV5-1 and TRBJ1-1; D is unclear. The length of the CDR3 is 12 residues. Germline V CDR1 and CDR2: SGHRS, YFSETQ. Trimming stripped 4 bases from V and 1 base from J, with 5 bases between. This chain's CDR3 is CASSRKNTEAFF. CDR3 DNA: TGCGCCAGCAGCAGGAAGAACACTGAAGCTTTCTTT. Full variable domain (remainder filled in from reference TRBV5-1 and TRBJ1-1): KAGVTQTPRYLIKTRGQQVTLSCSPISGHRSVSWYQQTPGQGLQFLFEYFSETQRNKGNFPGRFSGRQFSNSRSEMNVSTLELGDSALYLCASSRKNTEAFFGQGTRLTVV.

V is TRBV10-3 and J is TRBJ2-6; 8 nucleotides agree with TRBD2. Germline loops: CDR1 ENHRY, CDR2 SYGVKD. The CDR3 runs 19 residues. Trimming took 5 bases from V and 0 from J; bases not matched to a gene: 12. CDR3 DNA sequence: TGTGCCATCAGTCCAGCGGGACTAGTCGTCACCTCTGGGGCCAACGTCCTGACTTTC. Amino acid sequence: CAISPAGLVVTSGANVLTF.

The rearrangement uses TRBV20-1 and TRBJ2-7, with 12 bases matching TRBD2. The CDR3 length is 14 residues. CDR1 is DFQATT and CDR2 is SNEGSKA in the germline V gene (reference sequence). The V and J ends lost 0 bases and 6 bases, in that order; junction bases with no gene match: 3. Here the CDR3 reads CSARDGLAGLEQYF. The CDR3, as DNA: TGCAGTGCTAGAGATGGACTAGCGGGACTCGAGCAGTACTTC.

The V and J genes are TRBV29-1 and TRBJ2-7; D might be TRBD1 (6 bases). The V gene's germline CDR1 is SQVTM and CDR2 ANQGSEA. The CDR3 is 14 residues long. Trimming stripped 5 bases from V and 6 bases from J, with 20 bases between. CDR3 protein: CSVYTGGQFGEQYF. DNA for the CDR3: TGCAGCGTTTATACCGGTGGACAGTTCGGCGAGCAGTACTTC.

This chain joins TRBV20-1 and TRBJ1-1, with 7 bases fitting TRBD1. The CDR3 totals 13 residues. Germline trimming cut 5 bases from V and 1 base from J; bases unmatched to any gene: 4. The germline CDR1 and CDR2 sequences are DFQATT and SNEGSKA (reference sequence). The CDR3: CSAHGTENTEAFF. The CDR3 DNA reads TGCAGTGCTCATGGGACAGAGAACACTGAAGCTTTCTTT.

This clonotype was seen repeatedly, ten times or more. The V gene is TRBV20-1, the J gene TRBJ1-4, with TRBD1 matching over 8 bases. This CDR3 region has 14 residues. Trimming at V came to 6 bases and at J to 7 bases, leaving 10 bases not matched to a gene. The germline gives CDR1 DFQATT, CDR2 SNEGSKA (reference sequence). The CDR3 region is CSAQPGRGPEKLFF. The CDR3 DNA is TGCAGTGCCCAACCGGGCAGGGGGCCTGAAAAACTGTTTTTT.

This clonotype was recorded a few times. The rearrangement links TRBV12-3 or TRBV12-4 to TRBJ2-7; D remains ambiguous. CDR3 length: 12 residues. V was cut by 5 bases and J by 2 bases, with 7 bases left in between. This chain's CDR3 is CASSRSPYEQYF. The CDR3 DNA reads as TGTGCCAGCAGTCGGAGCCCCTACGAGCAGTACTTC.

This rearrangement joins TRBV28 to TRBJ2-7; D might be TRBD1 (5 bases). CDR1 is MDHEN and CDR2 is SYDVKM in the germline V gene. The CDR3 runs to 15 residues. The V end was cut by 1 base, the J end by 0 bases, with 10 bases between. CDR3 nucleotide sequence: TGTGCCAGCAGTTTATTTTCAGGGCCCTCCTACGAGCAGTACTTC. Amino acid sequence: CASSLFSGPSYEQYF.

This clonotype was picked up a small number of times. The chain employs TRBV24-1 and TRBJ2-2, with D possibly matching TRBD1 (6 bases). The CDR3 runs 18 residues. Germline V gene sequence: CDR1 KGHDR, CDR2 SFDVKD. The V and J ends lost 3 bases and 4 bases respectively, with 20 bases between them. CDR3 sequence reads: CATSDPRSGTGSTGELFF. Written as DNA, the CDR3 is TGTGCCACCAGTGATCCCCGGTCCGGAACAGGGAGCACCGGGGAGCTGTTTTTT.

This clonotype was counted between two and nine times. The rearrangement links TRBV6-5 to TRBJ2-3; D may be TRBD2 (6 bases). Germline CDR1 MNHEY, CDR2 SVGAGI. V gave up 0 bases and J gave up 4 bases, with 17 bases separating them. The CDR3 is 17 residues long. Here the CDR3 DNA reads TGTGCCAGCAGTTACTCGGGGTTAGCGGTAGGGGCAGATACGCAGTATTTT. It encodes CASSYSGLAVGADTQYF.

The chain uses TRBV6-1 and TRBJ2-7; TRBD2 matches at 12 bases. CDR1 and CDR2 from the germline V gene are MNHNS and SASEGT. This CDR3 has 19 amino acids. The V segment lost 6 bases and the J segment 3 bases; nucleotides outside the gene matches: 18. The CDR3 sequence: CASRGTSGRLSRSNYEQYF. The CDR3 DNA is TGTGCCAGCAGAGGCACTAGCGGGAGGCTCTCTCGGAGCAACTACGAGCAGTACTTC.

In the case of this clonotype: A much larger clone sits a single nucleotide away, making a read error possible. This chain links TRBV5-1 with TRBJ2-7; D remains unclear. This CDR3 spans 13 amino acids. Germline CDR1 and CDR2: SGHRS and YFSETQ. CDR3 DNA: TGCGCCAGCAGCTGGGATGGGCCCTACGGGCAGTACTTC. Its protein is CASSWDGPYGQYF.

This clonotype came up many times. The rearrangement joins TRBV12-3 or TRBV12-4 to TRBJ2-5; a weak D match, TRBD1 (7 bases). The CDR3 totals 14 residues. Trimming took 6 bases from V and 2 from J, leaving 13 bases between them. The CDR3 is CASSQGGQQETQYF. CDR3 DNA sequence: TGTGCCAGCAGCCAGGGGGGCCAACAAGAGACCCAGTACTTC.

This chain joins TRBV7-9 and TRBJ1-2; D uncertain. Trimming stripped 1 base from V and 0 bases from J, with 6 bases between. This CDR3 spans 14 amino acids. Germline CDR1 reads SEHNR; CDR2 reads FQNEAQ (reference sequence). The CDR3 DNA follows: TGTGCCAGCAGCTTAGGACACGCTAACTATGGCTACACCTTC. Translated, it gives CASSLGHANYGYTF.

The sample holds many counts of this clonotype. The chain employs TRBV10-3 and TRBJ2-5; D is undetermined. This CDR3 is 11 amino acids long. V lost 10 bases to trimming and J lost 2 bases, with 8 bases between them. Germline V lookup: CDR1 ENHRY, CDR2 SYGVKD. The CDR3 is CATRAQETQYF. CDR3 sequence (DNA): TGTGCCACCCGGGCACAAGAGACCCAGTACTTC.

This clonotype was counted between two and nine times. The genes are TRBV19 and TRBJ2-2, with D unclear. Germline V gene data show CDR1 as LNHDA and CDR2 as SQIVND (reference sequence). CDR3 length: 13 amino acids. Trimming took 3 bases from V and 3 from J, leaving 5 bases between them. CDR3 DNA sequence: TGTGCCAGTAGTATCTCACACACCGGGGAGCTGTTTTTT. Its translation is CASSISHTGELFF.

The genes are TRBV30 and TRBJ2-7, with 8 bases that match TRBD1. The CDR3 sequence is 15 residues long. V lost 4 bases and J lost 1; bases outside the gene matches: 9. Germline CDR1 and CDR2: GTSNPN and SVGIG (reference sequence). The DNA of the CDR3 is TGTGCCTGGACAGGGCAGGGGGCATATTCCTACGAGCAGTACTTC. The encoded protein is CAWTGQGAYSYEQYF.

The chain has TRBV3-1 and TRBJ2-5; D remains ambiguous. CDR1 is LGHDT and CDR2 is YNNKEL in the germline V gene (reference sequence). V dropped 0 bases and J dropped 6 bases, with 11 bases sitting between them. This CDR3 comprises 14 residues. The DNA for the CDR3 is TGTGCCAGCAGCCAAGAATGGAGTTTACAGACCCAGTACTTC. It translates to CASSQEWSLQTQYF.

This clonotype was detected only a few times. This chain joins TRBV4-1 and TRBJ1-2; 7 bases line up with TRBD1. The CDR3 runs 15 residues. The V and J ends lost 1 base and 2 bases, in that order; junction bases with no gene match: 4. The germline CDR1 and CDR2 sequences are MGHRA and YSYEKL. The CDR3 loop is CASSQVEGANYGYTF. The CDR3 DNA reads TGCGCCAGCAGCCAAGTAGAGGGGGCCAACTATGGCTACACCTTC.

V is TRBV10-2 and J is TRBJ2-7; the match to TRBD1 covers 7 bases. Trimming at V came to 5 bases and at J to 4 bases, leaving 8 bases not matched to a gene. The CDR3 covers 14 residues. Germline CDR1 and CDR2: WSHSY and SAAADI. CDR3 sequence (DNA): TGCGCCAGCAGTACCCGACAGGGAATGTACGAGCAGTACTTC. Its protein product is CASSTRQGMYEQYF.

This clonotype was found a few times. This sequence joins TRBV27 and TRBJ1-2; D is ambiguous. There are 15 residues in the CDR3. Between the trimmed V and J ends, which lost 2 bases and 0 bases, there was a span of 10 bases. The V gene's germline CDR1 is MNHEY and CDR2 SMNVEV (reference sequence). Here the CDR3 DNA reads TGTGCCAGCAGTTTAAACACCATTACTAACTATGGCTACACCTTC. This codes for CASSLNTITNYGYTF.

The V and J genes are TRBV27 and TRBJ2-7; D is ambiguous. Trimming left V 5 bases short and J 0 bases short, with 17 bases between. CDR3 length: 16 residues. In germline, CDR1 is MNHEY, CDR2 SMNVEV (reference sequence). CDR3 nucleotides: TGTGCCAGCAGTCCCCGTCGGCAGGTGGGCTCCTACGAGCAGTACTTC. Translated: CASSPRRQVGSYEQYF.